The T cell receptor beta chain described here comes from a study of T-cell reconstitution after alpha-beta-depleted transplantation in children. This clonotype showed up just once. V lost 8 bases and J lost 16, with 18 bases in between. In germline, CDR1 is SNHLY, CDR2 FYNNEI. The CDR3 spans 11 residues. Preparation of the TCRbeta library used unique molecular identifiers. TCRdb used MiXCR to reprocess the PCR reads, holding one entry per CDR3 protein. Found here are a few hundred thousand distinct CDR3 sequences, around 21% of them singletons; the top ten hold 3.8%. This chain connects TRBV2 to TRBJ1-5, with D uncertain. This specimen consisted of PBMCs from the stem cell graft donor, obtained from the stem cell graft. The clonotype was recovered from a human donor who donated a stem cell graft to a child with acute myeloid leukemia. The chain's CDR3 is CASASGPTIHF. The CDR3 DNA follows: TGTGCCAGCGCGAGCGGCCCGACAATCCATTTT.